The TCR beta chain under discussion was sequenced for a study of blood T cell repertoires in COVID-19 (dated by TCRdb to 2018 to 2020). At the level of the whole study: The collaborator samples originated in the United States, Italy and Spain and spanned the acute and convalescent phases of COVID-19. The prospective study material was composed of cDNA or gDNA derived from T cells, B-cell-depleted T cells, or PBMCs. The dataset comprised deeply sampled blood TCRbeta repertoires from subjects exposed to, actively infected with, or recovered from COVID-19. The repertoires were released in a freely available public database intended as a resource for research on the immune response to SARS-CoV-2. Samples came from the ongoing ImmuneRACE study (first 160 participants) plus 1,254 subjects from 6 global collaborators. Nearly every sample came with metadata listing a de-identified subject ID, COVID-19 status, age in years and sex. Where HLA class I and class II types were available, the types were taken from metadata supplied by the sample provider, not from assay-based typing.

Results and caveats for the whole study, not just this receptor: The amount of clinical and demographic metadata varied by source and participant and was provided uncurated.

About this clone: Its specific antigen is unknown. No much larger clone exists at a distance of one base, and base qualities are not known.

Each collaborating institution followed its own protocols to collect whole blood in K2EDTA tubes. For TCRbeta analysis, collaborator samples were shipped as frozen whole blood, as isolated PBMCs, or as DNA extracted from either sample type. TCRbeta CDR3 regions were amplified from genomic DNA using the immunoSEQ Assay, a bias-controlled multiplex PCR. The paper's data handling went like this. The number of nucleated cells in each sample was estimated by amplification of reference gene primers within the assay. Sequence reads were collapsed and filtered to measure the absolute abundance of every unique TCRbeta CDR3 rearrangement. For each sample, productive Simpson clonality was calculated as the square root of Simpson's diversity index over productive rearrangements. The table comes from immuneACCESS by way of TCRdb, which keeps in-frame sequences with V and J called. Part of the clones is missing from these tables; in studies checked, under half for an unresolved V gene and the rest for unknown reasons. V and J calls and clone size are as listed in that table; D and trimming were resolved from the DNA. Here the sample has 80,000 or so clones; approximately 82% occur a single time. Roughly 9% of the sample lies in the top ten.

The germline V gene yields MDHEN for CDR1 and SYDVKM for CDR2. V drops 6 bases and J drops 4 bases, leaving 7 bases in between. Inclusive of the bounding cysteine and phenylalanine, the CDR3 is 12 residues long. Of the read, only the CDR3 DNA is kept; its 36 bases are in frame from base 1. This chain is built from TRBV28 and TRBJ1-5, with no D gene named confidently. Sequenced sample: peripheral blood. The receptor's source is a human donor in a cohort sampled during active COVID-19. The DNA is TGTGCCAGCAGGGAGGTTAATCAGCCCCAGCATTTT. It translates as CASREVNQPQHF.